Presented here are 22 T cell receptor beta chains from one specimen sequenced in a study of T cells in Graves' hyperthyroidism and ophthalmopathy. RNA transcripts provided the source from which TCR beta CDR3 regions were amplified. The study used the HTBI primer set for a first-round RT-PCR of the TCR CDR3. One entry per CDR3 protein, called by TCRdb with MiXCR from the multiplex PCR reads. This table holds around 340,000 distinct CDR3 sequences, about 15% found once. Sequencing was carried out using blood. These TCRs come from a woman in her 30s with Graves' hyperthyroidism that later progressed to Graves' ophthalmopathy.

The chain employs TRBV2 and TRBJ1-5; no definite D call. The germline CDR1 and CDR2 sequences are SNHLY and FYNNEI. The length of the CDR3 is 14 residues. Trimming cost V 3 bases and J 7 bases, with 13 bases left between them. The CDR3 region is CASSDVSVWQPQHF. The CDR3 DNA reads TGTGCCAGCAGTGATGTATCAGTATGGCAGCCCCAGCATTTT.

This clonotype showed up just once. The chain joins TRBV11-3 to TRBJ1-1, with 7 nucleotides matching TRBD1. V shed 1 base and J 0 bases; nucleotides not matched to a gene: 2. Germline-derived CDR1 and CDR2 are SGHNT and YENEEA. CDR3 length: 15 residues. The CDR3 region is CASSLAGQMNTEAFF. In DNA, the CDR3 is TGTGCCAGCAGCTTAGCGGGACAGATGAACACTGAAGCTTTCTTT.

This clonotype was counted many times. The chain couples TRBV27 to TRBJ2-3; D assignment may be TRBD1 or TRBD2 (5 bases each). Per the germline V gene, CDR1 is MNHEY and CDR2 is SMNVEV (reference sequence). The length of the CDR3 is 16 residues. V was cut by 5 bases and J by 4 bases, with 19 bases left in between. The CDR3 region has the DNA TGTGCCAGCAGTCCCCAGGCAGGGCTAGCCTCAGATACGCAGTATTTT. This sequence encodes CASSPQAGLASDTQYF.

This clonotype was counted many times. The chain employs TRBV2 and TRBJ2-7; TRBD2 might be the D (5 bases). Germline V gene data show CDR1 as SNHLY and CDR2 as FYNNEI. V shed 5 bases and J shed 0 bases, with 11 bases lying between them. CDR3 size: 14 residues. The CDR3 DNA reads as TGTGCCAGCAGTAGGATGGGGAGCTCCTACGAGCAGTACTTC. Translation: CASSRMGSSYEQYF.

Ten or more counts support this clonotype. This rearrangement joins TRBV6-1 to TRBJ2-7; TRBD2 matches at 8 bases. J was trimmed by 4 bases and V by 2 bases; bases with no gene match: 7. CDR1 and CDR2 (germline): MNHNS, SASEGT. This CDR3 is built from 15 residues. The CDR3 protein is CASSETTGGPYEQYF. The CDR3 DNA follows: TGTGCCAGCAGTGAAACGACGGGGGGGCCTTACGAGCAGTACTTC.

This chain connects TRBV27 to TRBJ1-2, with D tentatively TRBD1 (5 bases). The germline V and J ends were trimmed by 6 bases and 6 bases, with 14 bases remaining between them. The CDR3 loop spans 13 amino acids. Germline V gene lookup returns CDR1 MNHEY and CDR2 SMNVEV (reference sequence). CDR3 sequence: CASSSRDRNGYTF. The DNA of the CDR3 is TGTGCCAGCAGCTCACGGGACCGAAATGGCTACACCTTC.

At least ten counts were recorded for this clonotype. V is TRBV3-1 and J is TRBJ2-7, with D hard to call. Trimming took off 5 bases at V and 5 bases at J, with 7 bases between the two ends. This CDR3 contains 11 residues. The V gene's germline CDR1 is LGHDT and CDR2 YNNKEL (reference sequence). The CDR3 is CASSLFDEQYF. DNA for the CDR3: TGTGCCAGCAGCTTATTCGACGAGCAGTACTTC.

This clonotype was seen ten or more times. The chain combines TRBV27 with TRBJ1-2; weak D call: TRBD1 (5 bases). The CDR3 length is 12 residues. Trimming left V 8 bases short and J 4 bases short, with 11 bases between. The germline V gene has CDR1 MNHEY and CDR2 SMNVEV (reference sequence). In DNA form, the CDR3 reads TGTGCCAGCCCCGGAGGGGTCTATGGCTACACCTTC. It encodes CASPGGVYGYTF.

This clonotype was observed many times. This chain connects TRBV12-3 or TRBV12-4 to TRBJ1-2; D remains unclear. V was pared by 3 bases and J by 10 bases, with 9 bases between. The CDR3 has 11 amino acids. The CDR3: CASSLGHVYTF. For the CDR3, the DNA is TGTGCCAGCAGTTTGGGTCACGTCTACACCTTC.

This clonotype was seen many times. The chain carries TRBV11-2 and TRBJ2-7; the match to TRBD2 covers 7 bases. CDR3 length: 14 residues. Germline trimming cut 1 base from V and 8 bases from J; bases unmatched to any gene: 8. CDR1 is SGHAT, CDR2 FQNNGV, per germline. Written as DNA, the CDR3 is TGTGCCAGCAGCTTAGTCGGGGGGAGGGGACAGCAGTACTTC. Protein: CASSLVGGRGQQYF.

This clonotype was observed at least ten times. This chain uses TRBV7-9 with TRBJ2-7; weak D call: TRBD2 (6 bases). Trimming pared 5 bases from V and 4 bases from J, leaving 21 bases between. The CDR3 runs to 16 residues. Germline V gives CDR1 SEHNR, CDR2 FQNEAQ (reference sequence). CDR3 in DNA: TGTGCCAGCAGCCCCGTTTCAGCCTTGGGGAGGTACGAGCAGTACTTC. It translates to CASSPVSALGRYEQYF.

J is TRBJ1-3 and V is TRBV18; D perhaps matches TRBD1 (6 bases). CDR1 and CDR2 from the germline V gene are KGHSH and LQKENI. Deletions cut 5 bases from V and 0 bases from J, with 14 bases between. The CDR3 is made up of 16 amino acids. CDR3 nucleotides: TGTGCCAGCTCAGTCGGACAGCCAAGCTCTGGAAACACCATATATTTT. Translation: CASSVGQPSSGNTIYF.

This clonotype was recorded a few times. The V and J genes are TRBV3-1 and TRBJ1-6, with TRBD1 matching 11 bases. The CDR3 consists of 16 residues. V gave up 7 bases and J gave up 2 bases; unmatched junction bases: 4. Germline lookup yields CDR1 LGHDT and CDR2 YNNKEL (reference sequence). CDR3 in DNA: TGTGCCAGCACCCGGACAGGGGGCGCCTATAATTCACCCCTCCACTTT. It yields the protein CASTRTGGAYNSPLHF.

V usage is TRBV11-3 and J usage is TRBJ2-1; 7 bases fit TRBD1. Germline V gene sequence: CDR1 SGHNT, CDR2 YENEEA. Trimming took 3 bases from V and 0 from J; bases not matched to a gene: 5. The CDR3 sequence is 16 residues long. CDR3 sequence: CASSLGQLSSYNEQFF. In DNA form, the CDR3 reads TGTGCCAGCAGCTTGGGACAGTTAAGCTCCTACAATGAGCAGTTCTTC.

The sample holds many counts of this clonotype. This rearrangement joins TRBV4-1 to TRBJ2-2; possibly TRBD1 for D (6 bases). The V gene's germline CDR1 is MGHRA and CDR2 YSYEKL. The CDR3 is 13 residues long. V was pared by 4 bases and J by 5 bases, with 8 bases between. The CDR3 region is CASSPQGTGELFF. CDR3 sequence (DNA): TGCGCCAGCAGCCCCCAGGGGACCGGGGAGCTGTTTTTT.

This clonotype was counted between two and nine times. The J gene is TRBJ2-3, the V gene TRBV30; D is possibly TRBD1 (6 bases). This CDR3 is 15 amino acids long. V shed 4 bases and J shed 3 bases, with 17 bases lying between them. CDR1 and CDR2 from the germline V gene are GTSNPN and SVGIG (reference sequence). The CDR3 coding sequence is TGTGCCTGGACTCAACTTACAGGGTTTACAGATACGCAGTATTTT. Its protein product is CAWTQLTGFTDTQYF.

This clonotype was counted at least ten times. This rearrangement joins TRBV7-9 to TRBJ2-2, with D possibly being TRBD2 (6 bases). Germline V gene data show CDR1 as SEHNR and CDR2 as FQNEAQ (reference sequence). V lost 4 bases to trimming and J lost 5 bases, with 14 bases between them. The CDR3 is made up of 15 amino acids. CDR3 coding DNA: TGTGCCAGCAGCTCAGGACTACTTTATACCGGGGAGCTGTTTTTT. This codes for CASSSGLLYTGELFF.

This clonotype was detected ten times or more. The gene calls are TRBV19 and TRBJ1-1, with D unresolved. CDR1 is LNHDA, CDR2 SQIVND, per germline (reference sequence). The CDR3 extends over 13 amino acids. V was trimmed by 9 bases and J by 0 bases, leaving 11 bases between them. The CDR3 region has the DNA TGTGCCAGCTCACCAACAGTGAACACTGAAGCTTTCTTT. Translated: CASSPTVNTEAFF.

This clonotype was counted ten times or more. In DNA form, the CDR3 reads TGTGCCAGCAGCCAGACCCCCAGGGTTATAGAGCAGTACTTC. Translation: CASSQTPRVIEQYF. This chain links TRBV11-2 with TRBJ2-7; weak D call: TRBD1 (5 bases). CDR3 size: 14 residues. Germline assignment: CDR1 SGHAT and CDR2 FQNNGV. V lost 5 bases and J 7 bases, leaving 18 bases between the germline ends.

V usage is TRBV15 and J usage is TRBJ2-3; D may be TRBD1 (6 bases). Looked up from germline, CDR1 is LNHNV and CDR2 is YYDKDF (reference sequence). V was clipped by 2 bases and J by 4 bases, with 13 bases between them. The length of the CDR3 is 15 residues. The CDR3 is CATSRKSGDADTQYF. CDR3 coding DNA: TGTGCCACCAGCAGAAAGTCAGGGGATGCAGATACGCAGTATTTT. The variable domain in full, with the rest retrieved from reference TRBV15 and TRBJ2-3, is DAMVIQNPRYQVTQFGKPVTLSCSQTLNHNVMYWYQQKSSQAPKLLFHYYDKDFNNEADTPDNFQSRRPNTSFCFLDIRSPGLGDTAMYLCATSRKSGDADTQYFGPGTRLTVL.

This clonotype was counted ten times or more. The chain has TRBV28 and TRBJ2-2, with D tentatively TRBD2 (6 bases). Trimming removed 7 bases at V and 1 base at J, with 10 bases between. Germline values: CDR1 MDHEN, CDR2 SYDVKM. The CDR3 spans 14 residues. CDR3 nucleotides: TGTGCCAGCAATAGCGGAGGGAACACCGGGGAGCTGTTTTTT. Protein sequence: CASNSGGNTGELFF.

The chain employs TRBV20-1 and TRBJ1-1, with D maybe TRBD1 (5 bases). Trimming pared 6 bases from V and 12 bases from J, leaving 17 bases between. The CDR3 sequence is 11 residues long. Germline assignment: CDR1 DFQATT and CDR2 SNEGSKA (reference sequence). Here the CDR3 reads CSARRRQGTFF. Written as DNA, the CDR3 is TGCAGTGCCCGCCGGCGGCAGGGAACTTTCTTT.